The sequence of this TCR beta chain was determined in a study of T-cell memory formation after mild COVID-19. About the research overall: There were largely donor-specific TCR clusters. Study-wide findings and caveats: CD4+ contracting clones were found mainly in CM and EM, and CD8+ ones in EMRA. Cross-reactive memory appears to have joined, as suggested by some responding clones showing up in pre-infection memory.

This clonotype was counted a few times. Its target is unknown. 5'RACE primed at constant segments yielded TCR alpha and TCR beta cDNA libraries bearing sample barcodes and UMIs. Each CDR3 protein is one row after TCRdb ran MiXCR on the 5' RACE reads. This table holds under 400,000 distinct CDR3 sequences, about 21% found once. Per the germline V gene, CDR1 is MNHEY and CDR2 is SMNVEV (reference sequence). This CDR3 is built from 15 residues. With 5 bases removed from V and 0 bases from J, the gap between germline ends came to 14 bases. The J gene is TRBJ2-7, the V gene TRBV27; D is unresolved. Sequencing used PBMCs or a T cell subset sorted from them (not recorded which). This receptor was identified in an adult woman who had mild COVID-19 (a few samples of this study predate the infection). Cell type and time point are not known. CDR3 nucleotides: TGTGCCAGCAGTCCTCTCGTCAGCAGCTCCTACGAGCAGTACTTC. Amino acid sequence: CASSPLVSSSYEQYF.